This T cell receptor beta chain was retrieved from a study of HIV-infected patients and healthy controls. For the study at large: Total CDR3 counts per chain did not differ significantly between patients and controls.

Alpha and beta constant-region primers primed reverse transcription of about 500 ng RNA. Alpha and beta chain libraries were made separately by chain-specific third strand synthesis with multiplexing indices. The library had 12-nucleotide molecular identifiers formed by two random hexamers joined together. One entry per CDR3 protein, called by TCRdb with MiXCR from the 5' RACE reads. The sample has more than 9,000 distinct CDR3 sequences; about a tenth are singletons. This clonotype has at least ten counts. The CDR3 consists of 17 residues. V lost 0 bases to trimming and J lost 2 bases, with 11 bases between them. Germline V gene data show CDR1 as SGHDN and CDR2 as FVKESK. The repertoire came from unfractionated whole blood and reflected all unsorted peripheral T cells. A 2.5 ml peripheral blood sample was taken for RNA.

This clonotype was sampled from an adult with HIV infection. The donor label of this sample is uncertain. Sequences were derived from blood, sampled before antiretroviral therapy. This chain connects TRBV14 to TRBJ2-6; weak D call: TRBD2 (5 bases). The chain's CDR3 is CASSQDWWGAGANVLTF. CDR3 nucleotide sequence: TGTGCCAGCAGCCAAGATTGGTGGGGAGCTGGGGCCAACGTCCTGACTTTC.